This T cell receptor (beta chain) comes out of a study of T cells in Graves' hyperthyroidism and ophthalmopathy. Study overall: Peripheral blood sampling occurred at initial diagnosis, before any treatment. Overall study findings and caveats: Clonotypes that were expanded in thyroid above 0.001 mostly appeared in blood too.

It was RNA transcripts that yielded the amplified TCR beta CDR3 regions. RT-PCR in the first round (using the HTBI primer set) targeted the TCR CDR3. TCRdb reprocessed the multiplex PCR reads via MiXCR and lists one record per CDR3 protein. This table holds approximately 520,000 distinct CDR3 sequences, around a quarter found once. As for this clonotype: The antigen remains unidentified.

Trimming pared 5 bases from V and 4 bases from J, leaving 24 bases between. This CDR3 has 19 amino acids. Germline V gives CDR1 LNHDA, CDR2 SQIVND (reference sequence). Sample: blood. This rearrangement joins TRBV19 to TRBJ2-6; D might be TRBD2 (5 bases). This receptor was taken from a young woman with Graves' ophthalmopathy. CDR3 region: CASSALLKRRTPGANVLTF. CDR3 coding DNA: TGTGCCAGTAGTGCCCTACTAAAGAGACGGACTCCCGGGGCCAACGTCCTGACTTTC.